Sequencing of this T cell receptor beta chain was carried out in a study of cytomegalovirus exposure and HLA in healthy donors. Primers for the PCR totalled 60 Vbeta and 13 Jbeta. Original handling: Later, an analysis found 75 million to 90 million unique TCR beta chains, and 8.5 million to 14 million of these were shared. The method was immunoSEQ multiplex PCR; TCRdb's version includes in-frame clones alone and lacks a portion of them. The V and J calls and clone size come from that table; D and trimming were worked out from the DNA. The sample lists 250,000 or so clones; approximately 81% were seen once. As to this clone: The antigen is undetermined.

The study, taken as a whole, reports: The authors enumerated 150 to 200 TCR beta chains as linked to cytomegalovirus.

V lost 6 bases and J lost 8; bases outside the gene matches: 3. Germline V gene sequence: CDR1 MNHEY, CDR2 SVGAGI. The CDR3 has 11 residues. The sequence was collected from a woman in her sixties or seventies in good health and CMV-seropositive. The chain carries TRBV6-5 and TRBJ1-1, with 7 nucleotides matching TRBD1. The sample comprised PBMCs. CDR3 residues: CASRGTAEAFF. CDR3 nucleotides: TGTGCCAGCAGAGGGACAGCGGAAGCTTTCTTT.